Listed here are 4 T cell receptor beta chains from one sample, sequenced in a study of blood T cells in healthy people across ages. The use of a sample-barcoded 5' primer and a J-beta primer mix characterized a second PCR of roughly 7 to 11 cycles. MiXCR, applied by TCRdb to the 5' RACE reads, yields one record per CDR3 protein. Of around 2 million distinct CDR3 sequences in the sample, around 40% were seen once. The sample taken for sequencing was blood. All receptors derive from a human donor in good health.

The chain links TRBV4-3 to TRBJ2-1, with D possibly matching TRBD2 (6 bases). Trimming stripped 1 base from V and 7 bases from J, with 14 bases between. The CDR3 runs 15 residues. CDR1 is LGHNA, CDR2 YSLEER, per germline. The CDR3 DNA sequence: TGCGCCAGCAGCCAAGCGCGGGACGGATTAAATGAGCAGTTCTTC. Amino acid sequence: CASSQARDGLNEQFF.

The V call is TRBV20-1, the J call TRBJ2-5; 9 bases are shared with TRBD2. CDR3 length equals 15 residues. Germline values: CDR1 DFQATT, CDR2 SNEGSKA (reference sequence). The junction had 17 bases not matched to a gene; V was cut back by 6 bases and J by 9 bases. The CDR3: CSATTSGWGGGAQYF. In DNA, the CDR3 is TGCAGTGCGACTACTAGCGGATGGGGCGGGGGGGCCCAGTACTTC.

This clonotype was counted a few times. V is TRBV4-1 and J is TRBJ2-1, with 9 bases lining up with TRBD2. The J segment lost 7 bases and the V segment lost 1 base, leaving 5 bases of the junction unmatched. CDR3 length: 15 amino acids. Germline-derived CDR1 and CDR2 are MGHRA and YSYEKL. The CDR3 region is CASSQAPSGVNEQFF. CDR3 DNA sequence: TGCGCCAGCAGCCAAGCCCCTAGCGGGGTAAATGAGCAGTTCTTC.

This clonotype was found a few times. The chain joins TRBV7-9 to TRBJ2-1; TRBD2 matches at 11 bases. The CDR3 has 17 residues. Germline V lookup: CDR1 SEHNR, CDR2 FQNEAQ (reference sequence). V was clipped by 3 bases and J by 5 bases; unmatched bases: 9. The CDR3 protein is CASSFPLTSGGNNEQFF. As DNA, the CDR3 is TGTGCCAGCAGCTTTCCGCTAACTAGCGGGGGTAACAATGAGCAGTTCTTC.